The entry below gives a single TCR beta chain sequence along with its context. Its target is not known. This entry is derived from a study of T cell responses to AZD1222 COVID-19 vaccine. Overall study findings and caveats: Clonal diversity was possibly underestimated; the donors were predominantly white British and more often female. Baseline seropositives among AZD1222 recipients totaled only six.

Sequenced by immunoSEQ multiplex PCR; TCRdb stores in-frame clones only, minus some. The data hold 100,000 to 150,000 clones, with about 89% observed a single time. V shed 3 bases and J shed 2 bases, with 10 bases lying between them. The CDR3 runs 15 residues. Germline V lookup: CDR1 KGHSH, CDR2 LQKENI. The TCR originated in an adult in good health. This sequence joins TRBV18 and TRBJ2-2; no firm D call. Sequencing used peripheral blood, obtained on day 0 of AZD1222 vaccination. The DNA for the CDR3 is TGTGCCAGCTCACCGAGAACTCCTAACACCGGGGAGCTGTTTTTT. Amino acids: CASSPRTPNTGELFF. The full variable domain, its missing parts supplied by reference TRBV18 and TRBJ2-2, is NAGVMQNPRHLVRRRGQEARLRCSPMKGHSHVYWYRQLPEEGLKFMVYLQKENIIDESGMPKERFSAEFPKEGPSILRIQQVVRGDSAAYFCASSPRTPNTGELFFGEGSRLTVL.